A selection of T cell receptor beta chains follows, all from one sample in a study of a mutant IDH1 vaccine in newly diagnosed glioma. Produced via immunoSEQ multiplex PCR; TCRdb's table is partial and in-frame only. The table shows roughly 56,000 clones, with about 80% occurring only once. These receptors' targets are unknown. The sequencing here drew on PBMCs, taken from a glioma patient whose treatment included an IDH1 peptide vaccine. Source of these receptors: a man aged 50-59 years with glioma. Both conserved end residues are part of each CDR3. The order of the fields is clone size, CDR3 length, J gene, D gene, V gene, CDR3 DNA, CDR3 protein. A D gene is named only where the DNA matches it firmly. Clone size is given for some rows only: seen once, a few or many times, or a class if the clone is expanded.

NA	16	TRBJ2-1	NA	TRBV5-6	TGTGCCAGCAGCTCCTTTGAGGTTAGGGGAATAATAGAGCAGTTCTTC	CASSSFEVRGIIEQFF
once	15	TRBJ1-4	NA	TRBV2	TGTGCCAGCAGTGCAAACGGGCAATCTAATGAAAAACTGTTTTTT	CASSANGQSNEKLFF
NA	13	TRBJ2-7	TRBD1	TRBV25-1	TGTGCCAGCAATCCAGGACAGGGGATGGAGCAGTACTTC	CASNPGQGMEQYF
NA	16	TRBJ1-4	NA	TRBV4-2	TGTGCCAGCAGCCAAGAGGGCGGGGCTGGGGATGAAAAACTGTTTTTT	CASSQEGGAGDEKLFF
NA	12	TRBJ1-2	NA	TRBV30	TGTGCCTGGACCGGGACGGGAGAGGGCTACACCTTC	CAWTGTGEGYTF
NA	13	TRBJ1-1	TRBD1	TRBV10-3	TGTGCCATCACCGATGACAGGGGGGGTGAAGCTTTCTTT	CAITDDRGGEAFF
NA	14	TRBJ2-3	NA	TRBV10-3	TGTGCCATCAGGGACAGTTCTAGCACAGATACGCAGTATTTT	CAIRDSSSTDTQYF
NA	14	TRBJ2-3	TRBD2	TRBV19	TGTGCCAGTAGTGGGCGTGAGCGGGGGGATACGCAGTATTTT	CASSGRERGDTQYF
once	14	TRBJ1-1	NA	TRBV19	TGTGCCAGTAGTATAGCATCAGGGGAGGGCGCGGCTTTCTTT	CASSIASGEGAAFF
few	15	TRBJ2-1	NA	TRBV5-4	TGTGCCAGCAGCTGGGCGGGTTCCTCCTACAATGAGCAGTTCTTC	CASSWAGSSYNEQFF
NA	17	TRBJ2-3	NA	TRBV11-2	TGTGCCAGCAGCTTAGAGCCGCCCACCTCCCCATGGGATACGCAGTATTTT	CASSLEPPTSPWDTQYF
NA	16	TRBJ2-7	TRBD2	TRBV4-2	TGTGCCAGCAGCCAAGCAGGGCAGCGGGGGGTAGTCGAGCAGTACTTC	CASSQAGQRGVVEQYF
NA	15	TRBJ2-3	NA	TRBV5-6	TGTGCCAGCAGCTCGGGCCTTCTTGGCACAGATACGCAGTATTTT	CASSSGLLGTDTQYF
few	11	TRBJ1-1	TRBD1	TRBV20-1	TGCAGTGCTAAAGGGGGCTCCGGGGCTTTCTTT	CSAKGGSGAFF
NA	14	TRBJ2-1	TRBD1	TRBV6-6	TGTGCCAGCAGTTACAGGGGGCGCAGGAATGAGCAGTTCTTC	CASSYRGRRNEQFF
NA	14	TRBJ2-7	TRBD1	TRBV5-1	TGCGCCAGCAGCTTGGGGACAGGACCCTACGAGCAGTACTTC	CASSLGTGPYEQYF
NA	16	TRBJ1-5	NA	TRBV7-9	TGTGCCAGCAGCTTAGGCCGGAAAGCGGGCAATCAGCCCCAGCATTTT	CASSLGRKAGNQPQHF
NA	13	TRBJ1-1	NA	TRBV27	TGTGCCCCAAGAGGAGGGATGAACACTGAAGCTTTCTTT	CAPRGGMNTEAFF
NA	13	TRBJ2-1	TRBD1	TRBV6-6	TGTGCCAGCAGAGGGACAGGGGAATGGGAGCAGTTCTTC	CASRGTGEWEQFF
NA	14	TRBJ2-5	NA	TRBV6-6	TGTGCCAGCAGTTACTCGGGTCTCCAAGAGACCCAGTACTTC	CASSYSGLQETQYF
NA	15	TRBJ1-3	NA	TRBV18	TGTGCCAGCTCACCCCTTGGGATGGCAGGAAACACCATATATTTT	CASSPLGMAGNTIYF
NA	16	TRBJ2-1	TRBD1	TRBV6-1	TGTGCCAGCAGTGAACCTACAGGGGGCTTCTACAATGAGCAGTTCTTC	CASSEPTGGFYNEQFF
NA	15	TRBJ2-7	NA	TRBV4-3	TGCGCCAGCAGCCAAGGTTACATACTAGACCCAGAGCAGTACTTC	CASSQGYILDPEQYF
medium-sized	15	TRBJ2-1	NA	TRBV5-6	TGTGCCAGCAGCTTGAGCGGTCCTATTAACAATGAGCAGTTCTTC	CASSLSGPINNEQFF
few	16	TRBJ1-1	TRBD1	TRBV5-4	TGTGCCAGCAGCGCGGGACGGGGACAGGGCAGCACTGAAGCTTTCTTT	CASSAGRGQGSTEAFF
few	16	TRBJ1-3	TRBD1	TRBV30	TGTGCCTGGACCATGACAGGGAGTCAGTCTGGAAACACCATATATTTT	CAWTMTGSQSGNTIYF
NA	13	TRBJ1-2	NA	TRBV9	TGTGCCAGCAGCCCCGGGACGGACTATGGCTACACCTTC	CASSPGTDYGYTF
NA	14	TRBJ1-4	TRBD1	TRBV6-6	TGTGCCAGCAGCCCACAGGGGGTCGGTGAAAAACTGTTTTTT	CASSPQGVGEKLFF
NA	13	TRBJ2-5	NA	TRBV30	TGTGCCTGGAGTGGGGGGGTCCAAGAGACCCAGTACTTC	CAWSGGVQETQYF
NA	15	TRBJ1-1	NA	TRBV19	TGTGCCAGTAGTACCCCCACGTCTGGGTCTTTTGAAGCTTTCTTT	CASSTPTSGSFEAFF
NA	13	TRBJ1-2	NA	TRBV18	TGTGCCAGCTCACCGAACAGGGACTCTGGCTACACCTTC	CASSPNRDSGYTF
NA	14	TRBJ1-4	NA	TRBV9	TGTGCCAGCAGCGTATTTAATGAGGCAGAAAAACTGTTTTTT	CASSVFNEAEKLFF
NA	13	TRBJ2-1	TRBD1	TRBV6-1	TGTGCCAGCGGACAGGCGGAGTACAATGAGCAGTTCTTC	CASGQAEYNEQFF
NA	14	TRBJ2-7	NA	TRBV28	TGTGCCAGCAGTGCGGACCCCCGCGGCTACGAGCAGTACTTC	CASSADPRGYEQYF
NA	15	TRBJ2-2	NA	TRBV5-6	TGTGCCAGCAGCAAGGTGGGGGCTACCACCGGGGAGCTGTTTTTT	CASSKVGATTGELFF
NA	12	TRBJ1-3	TRBD1	TRBV6-5	TGTGCCAGTCAGACAGGGGGAAACACCATATATTTT	CASQTGGNTIYF
few	16	TRBJ2-3	TRBD2	TRBV7-9	TGTGCCAGCAGCTTGGACCTAGCGGGGGGCACAGATACGCAGTATTTT	CASSLDLAGGTDTQYF